Ten or more counts support the clone carrying this T cell receptor (beta chain). What it binds is unknown. The data belong to a study of Graves' ophthalmopathy and Graves' hyperthyroidism. Study outcomes and limitations: Most thyroid-expanded clonotypes exceeding 0.001 frequency were also found in blood.

Amplification targeted the TCR beta CDR3 regions, with RNA transcripts as the source material. HTBI primers primed a first-round RT-PCR, and a second-round multiplex PCR followed. TCRdb independently ran MiXCR on the multiplex PCR reads; one entry per CDR3 protein. The table lists hundreds of thousands of distinct CDR3 sequences, approximately 39% of them singletons. Trimming left V 5 bases short and J 5 bases short, with 18 bases between. The germline V gene has CDR1 WSHSY and CDR2 SAAADI. CDR3 length: 15 amino acids. The V call is TRBV10-2, the J call TRBJ2-5, with a tentative D call TRBD1 (5 bases). Sequenced sample: peripheral blood. The receptor comes from an adult man with Graves' ophthalmopathy. DNA for the CDR3: TGCGCCAGCAGTCGGACAAGGGTTTTGAGGGAGACCCAGTACTTC. Amino acids: CASSRTRVLRETQYF.